This TCR beta chain was recorded in a study of blood T cell repertoires in COVID-19. As for the study in general: Acute and convalescent COVID-19 samples came from the United States, Italy and Spain. Sources were T cells, B-cell-depleted T cells, or PBMCs; the material itself was cDNA or gDNA.

As processed by the authors: Reference gene primer amplification gave nucleated cell count estimates. Clones were read by immunoSEQ multiplex PCR, and TCRdb kept only the in-frame ones, dropping some. V and J calls and clone size are as listed in that table; D and trimming were resolved from the DNA. The sample carries about 58,000 clones, over 75% recorded once. CDR3 length: 17 residues. Germline V gene lookup returns CDR1 SGHTA and CDR2 FQGTGA. V lost 1 base and J lost 5; bases outside the gene matches: 11. The origin of this receptor is a woman aged 60-70 years with active COVID-19. Sequencing was done on a sample of peripheral blood. The V and J genes are TRBV7-3 and TRBJ2-3; 8 bases match TRBD2. The CDR3 spells CASSLKGGGPRGDTQYF. Written as DNA, the CDR3 is TGTGCCAGCAGCTTAAAGGGCGGGGGGCCTCGGGGAGATACGCAGTATTTT. Looking up the rest from reference TRBV7-3 and TRBJ2-3 gives the full variable domain: GAGVSQTPSNKVTEKGKYVELRCDPISGHTALYWYRQSLGQGPEFLIYFQGTGAADDSGLPNDRFFAVRPEGSVSTLKIQRTERGDSAVYLCASSLKGGGPRGDTQYFGPGTRLTVL.